The T cell receptor beta chain described here comes from a study of T cells in Graves' hyperthyroidism and ophthalmopathy. The germline gives CDR1 MNHNS, CDR2 SASEGT. The CDR3 sequence is 13 residues long. V shed 4 bases and J shed 4 bases, with 11 bases lying between them. This clonotype was recorded at least ten times. RNA transcripts served as the template for amplifying TCR beta CDR3 regions. The TCR CDR3 was amplified in a first-round RT-PCR using the HTBI primer set. Each CDR3 protein gets one entry after TCRdb re-called the multiplex PCR reads with MiXCR. The table includes 330,000 or so distinct CDR3 sequences, approximately 18% detected once.

The rearrangement joins TRBV6-1 to TRBJ2-7, with D perhaps given as TRBD1 or TRBD2 (5 bases each). The clonotype was recovered from a man aged 45-65 years with Graves' ophthalmopathy. Source material: blood. This chain's CDR3 is CASSGYRTYEQYF. The CDR3 DNA follows: TGTGCCAGCAGTGGTTACAGGACTTACGAGCAGTACTTC.